These T cell receptor beta chains were read from a single sample in a study of shared clonotypes between healthy human individuals. Method: immunoSEQ multiplex PCR; TCRdb's copy keeps in-frame clones and lacks some. The data show 800,000 or so clones, with 90% to 98% seen just once and approximately 0.2% held by the top ten. What was sequenced was naive CD8+ T cells sorted from blood. These TCRs come from a man aged 25 to 40 in good health. Each CDR3 is given with its conserved first and last residue. A D gene is named only where the DNA matches it firmly. Size values are once, few and many counts, or a class for expanded clones, and some rows have none.

V	D	J	size	DNA	CDR3
TRBV6-1	-	TRBJ2-1	-	TGTGCCAGCAGTGACTGGGTAGACTCCTACAATGAGCAGTTCTTC	CASSDWVDSYNEQFF
TRBV11-3	-	TRBJ1-3	-	TGTGCCAGCAGCTTAGATTGGGGAGACACCATATATTTT	CASSLDWGDTIYF
TRBV2	TRBD1	TRBJ2-3	-	TGTGCCAGCAGTAACGACAGGGTGGCAGATACGCAGTATTTT	CASSNDRVADTQYF
TRBV29-1	-	TRBJ1-1	-	TGCAGCGTAGCCATCTACACTGAAGCTTTCTTT	CSVAIYTEAFF
TRBV21-1	-	TRBJ2-5	-	TGTGCCAGCAGCAAATCACGACAGGGAAAGGTAGGCGGGGAGACCCAGTACTTC	CASSKSRQGKVGGETQYF
TRBV10-3	-	TRBJ2-7	-	TGTGCCGTTTTAGTATCCTACGAGCAGTACTTC	CAVLVSYEQYF
TRBV19	-	TRBJ1-4	once	TGTGCCAGTAGACAAATCAGGCTGGGGTCTGAAAAACTGTTTTTT	CASRQIRLGSEKLFF
TRBV4-3	TRBD2	TRBJ2-2	-	TGCGCCAGCAGCCAAGAAATAGCGGGGACCCGTGGGGACACCGGGGAGCTGTTTTTT	CASSQEIAGTRGDTGELFF
TRBV11-2	-	TRBJ2-1	-	TGTGCCAGCAGCCATCGCCGGGGCGTAAAAGGGGATGAGCAGTTCTTC	CASSHRRGVKGDEQFF
TRBV2	TRBD1	TRBJ2-7	-	TGTGCCAGCAGGCGTGGACAGGGTCAGGACGAGCAGTACTTC	CASRRGQGQDEQYF
TRBV27	TRBD1	TRBJ1-1	-	TGTGCCAGCAGCGGGGACAGGGAAGAAGCTTTCTTT	CASSGDREEAFF
TRBV28	-	TRBJ1-2	-	TGTGCCATCGGTAGAAACTATGGCTACACCTTC	CAIGRNYGYTF
TRBV6-1	-	TRBJ2-7	-	TGTGCCAGCAGTGTCTACCGCGGGCAGGGCTCCTACGAGCAGTACTTC	CASSVYRGQGSYEQYF
TRBV28	TRBD2	TRBJ2-1	-	TGTGCCAGCAGTCACCGGACTAGCGGCCAAGACAATGAGCAGTTCTTC	CASSHRTSGQDNEQFF
TRBV9	TRBD2	TRBJ2-1	-	TGTGCCAGCAGCGTTAGCGGGGTGGAAGCGGGATGGTACAATGAGCAGTTCTTC	CASSVSGVEAGWYNEQFF
TRBV29-1	-	TRBJ2-7	-	TGCAGCGTAGGGGGGTGGGACAGAGAGCAGTACTTC	CSVGGWDREQYF
TRBV9	-	TRBJ2-7	once	TGTGCCAGCAGCGTAGGACGGGGGCCAACCTACGAGCAGTACTTC	CASSVGRGPTYEQYF
TRBV29-1	-	TRBJ2-1	-	TGCAGCGTTGAGAGGGGCGTCGCGACCGCGTTCAATGAGCAGTTCTTC	CSVERGVATAFNEQFF
TRBV7-9	-	TRBJ2-2	-	TGTGCCAGCAGTAAGGCGGGAACGGGGGAGCTGTTTTTT	CASSKAGTGELFF
TRBV6-5	-	TRBJ2-7	-	TGTGCCAGCAGTTACTCTAGCCATAGCTCCTACGAGCAGTACTTC	CASSYSSHSSYEQYF
TRBV30	-	TRBJ2-7	-	TGTGCCTGGAGTGTAGTAGGGGGGAGTCACGAGCAGTACTTC	CAWSVVGGSHEQYF
TRBV2	-	TRBJ2-7	-	TGTGCCAGCATCGATTGGGCCAGCTCCTACGAGCAGTACTTC	CASIDWASSYEQYF
TRBV11-2	-	TRBJ2-1	-	TGTGCCAGCAGCTTAGTCTCCGGGGACGAGCAGTTCTTC	CASSLVSGDEQFF
TRBV5-1	-	TRBJ1-1	-	TGCGCCAGCAGCTTGTATCTCGGAAACACTGAAGCTTTCTTT	CASSLYLGNTEAFF
TRBV4-1	-	TRBJ2-7	-	TGCGCCAGCAGCCCCTTACAGGGTTTGGAGGTCTACGAGCAGTACTTC	CASSPLQGLEVYEQYF
TRBV7-9	-	TRBJ1-2	-	TGTGCCAGCAGCTTAGCGATAGGGGGGGTAGATGGCTACACCTTC	CASSLAIGGVDGYTF
TRBV27	-	TRBJ1-2	-	TGTGCCAGCAGTTTAGGGGGGAGGAACTATGGCTACACCTTC	CASSLGGRNYGYTF
TRBV27	-	TRBJ2-7	-	TGTGCCAGCAGTTTTCACGGCCTGTCCTACGAGCAGTACTTC	CASSFHGLSYEQYF
TRBV29-1	TRBD2	TRBJ2-7	-	TGCAGCGCCCTGACTAGCGGAACCGTCTACGAGCAGTACTTC	CSALTSGTVYEQYF
TRBV28	-	TRBJ1-2	-	TGTGCCAGCAGTTTGGCAACATTAAGTGACAACCCTAACTATGGCTACACCTTC	CASSLATLSDNPNYGYTF
TRBV10-2	-	TRBJ1-2	-	TGCGCCAGCAGTGAGGGAGGGTATGGCTACACCTTC	CASSEGGYGYTF
TRBV7-3	-	TRBJ2-7	-	TGTGCCAGCAGCACCTACGGTGGGGCTGACTACGAGCAGTACTTC	CASSTYGGADYEQYF
TRBV27	-	TRBJ2-7	-	TGTGCCAGCAGTTTCAGCGGACACGGAGGTTATGAGCAGTACTTC	CASSFSGHGGYEQYF
TRBV6-1	-	TRBJ1-5	-	TGTGCCAGCAGTGAACAGGGATATAGCAATCAGCCCCAGCATTTT	CASSEQGYSNQPQHF
TRBV7-7	TRBD2	TRBJ2-2	once	TGTGCTAGCAGCTTAGCGGGCGGGGTCGGGGAGCTGTTTTTT	CASSLAGGVGELFF
TRBV7-2	-	TRBJ2-3	-	TGTGCCAGCAGCTTAGTATCGGGCACAGATACGCAGTATTTT	CASSLVSGTDTQYF
TRBV11-2	TRBD2	TRBJ2-5	-	TGTGCCAGCAGCACACGGGCTAGCGGGCAAGAGACCCAGTACTTC	CASSTRASGQETQYF
TRBV6-5	TRBD1	TRBJ2-2	-	TGTGCCAGCAGTTACGGGGGGACAGGGGAAAACGGGGAGCTGTTTTTT	CASSYGGTGENGELFF
TRBV10-1	TRBD1	TRBJ2-2	-	TGCGCCAGCAGCCATGGAGGACAGGCTCTTACCGGGGAGCTGTTTTTT	CASSHGGQALTGELFF
TRBV14	-	TRBJ2-2	-	TGTGCCAGCAGCCAATTTGTCACCGGGGAGCTGTTTTTT	CASSQFVTGELFF
TRBV15	-	TRBJ1-5	-	TGTGCCACCAGCAGCTCCCGGATGAGCAATCAGCCCCAGCATTTT	CATSSSRMSNQPQHF
TRBV7-9	TRBD1	TRBJ2-7	-	TGTGCCAGCAGTCCACAGGGGGTGGGCTACGAGCAGTACTTC	CASSPQGVGYEQYF
TRBV13	-	TRBJ2-7	once	TGTGCCAGCAGCTTAGCGGGAGAAGGCAACTACGAGCAGTACTTC	CASSLAGEGNYEQYF
TRBV5-1	-	TRBJ1-1	-	TGCGCCAGCAGCTCGAGGGATGACACTGAAGCTTTCTTT	CASSSRDDTEAFF
TRBV7-9	TRBD2	TRBJ2-5	-	TGTGCCAGTAGCGGGCTCCAAGAGACCCAGTACTTC	CASSGLQETQYF